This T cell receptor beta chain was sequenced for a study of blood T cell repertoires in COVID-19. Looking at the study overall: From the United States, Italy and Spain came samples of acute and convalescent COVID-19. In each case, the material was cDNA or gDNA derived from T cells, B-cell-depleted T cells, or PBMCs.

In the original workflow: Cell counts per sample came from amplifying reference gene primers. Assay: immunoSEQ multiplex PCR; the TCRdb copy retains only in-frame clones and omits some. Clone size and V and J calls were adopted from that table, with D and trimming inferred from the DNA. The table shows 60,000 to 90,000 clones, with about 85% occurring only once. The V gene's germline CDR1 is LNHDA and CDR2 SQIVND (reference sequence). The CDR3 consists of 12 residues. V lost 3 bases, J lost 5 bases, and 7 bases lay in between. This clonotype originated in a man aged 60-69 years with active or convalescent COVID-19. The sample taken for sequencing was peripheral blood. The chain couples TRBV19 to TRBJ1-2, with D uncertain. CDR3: CASSISGYGYTF. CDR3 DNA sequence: TGTGCCAGTAGTATTTCCGGTTATGGCTACACCTTC. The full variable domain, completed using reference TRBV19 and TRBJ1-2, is DGGITQSPKYLFRKEGQNVTLSCEQNLNHDAMYWYRQDPGQGLRLIYYSQIVNDFQKGDIAEGYSVSREKKESFPLTVTSAQKNPTAFYLCASSISGYGYTFGSGTRLTVV.